What follows describes a single T cell receptor (beta chain). Any history of autoimmune disease or systemic immunosuppression disqualified patients. The investigators sampled blood at baseline, at cycle 4 day 1, and at cycle 7 day 1. The sample originates from a study of OX40 agonist ivuxolimab in advanced cancers. Study at large: Every 2 weeks, patients received ivuxolimab intravenously, dosed at 0.01 to 10 mg/kg.

The CDR3 runs 16 residues. V lost 4 bases and J 0 bases, leaving 16 bases between the germline ends. Germline loops: CDR1 LGHNA, CDR2 YSLEER. Clones were read by immunoSEQ multiplex PCR, and TCRdb kept only the in-frame ones, dropping some. Among some 70,000 clones listed, 80% were seen once. The source is an adult with an advanced solid tumor such as melanoma, head and neck, liver or kidney cancer. The V call is TRBV4-3, the J call TRBJ2-7; unclear D gene. The specimen was CD4+ or CD8+ T cells sorted from blood, collected in a trial of the OX40 agonist ivuxolimab. The CDR3 nucleotides are TGCGCCAGCAGCCGAGAACACGGGTCGAGCTCCTACGAGCAGTACTTC. This gives the protein CASSREHGSSSYEQYF.